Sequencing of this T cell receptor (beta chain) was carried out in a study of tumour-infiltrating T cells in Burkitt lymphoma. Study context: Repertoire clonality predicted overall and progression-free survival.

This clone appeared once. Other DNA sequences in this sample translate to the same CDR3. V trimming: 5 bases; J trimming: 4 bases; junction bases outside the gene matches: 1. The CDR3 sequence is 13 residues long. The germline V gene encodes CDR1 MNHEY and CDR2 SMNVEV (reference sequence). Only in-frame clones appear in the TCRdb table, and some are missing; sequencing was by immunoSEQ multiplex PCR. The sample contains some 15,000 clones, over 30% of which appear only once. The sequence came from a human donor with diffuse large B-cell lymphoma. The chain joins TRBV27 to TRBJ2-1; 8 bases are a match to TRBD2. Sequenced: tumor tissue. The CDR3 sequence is CASSSGSYNEQFF. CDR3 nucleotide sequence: TGTGCCAGCAGTAGCGGGAGTTACAATGAGCAGTTCTTC.